This TCR beta chain was identified during a study of T-cell memory formation after mild COVID-19. The wider study: Across donors, TCR clusters were largely donor specific. General study points: Contracting clones, day 15 to 85, had balanced CD4/CD8, and later expanders favored CD4+. Clones which contracted sat mainly in CM and EM if CD4+, and in EMRA if CD8+.

About this clonotype itself: Its specificity is not known.

Trimming removed 2 bases at V and 3 bases at J, with 16 bases between. This CDR3 comprises 16 residues. Germline V CDR1 and CDR2: SGHTA, FQGNSA. From the 5' RACE reads, TCRdb called clonotypes with MiXCR, one entry per CDR3 protein. The sample includes 250,000 to 350,000 distinct CDR3 sequences, 15% to 20% of them seen just once. The TCR sequence derives from a man aged 18 to 30 who had mild COVID-19 (a few samples of this study predate the infection). Cell type and time point are not known. The chain recombines TRBV7-2 with TRBJ2-5; tentatively, D is TRBD2 (6 bases). The specimen was PBMCs or a T cell subset sorted from them (not recorded which). The CDR3, as DNA: TGTGCCAGCAGCTTAAGAGCTGGCGGGGCGGAAGAGACCCAGTACTTC. Amino acids: CASSLRAGGAEETQYF. Combining the CDR3 with reference TRBV7-2 and TRBJ2-5 gives the whole variable domain GAGVSQSPSNKVTEKGKDVELRCDPISGHTALYWYRQSLGQGLEFLIYFQGNSAPDKSGLPSDRFSAERTGGSVSTLTIQRTQQEDSAVYLCASSLRAGGAEETQYFGPGTRLLVL.